This TCR beta chain was sequenced during a study of blood T cell repertoires in COVID-19. Across the whole study: From the United States, Italy and Spain came samples of acute and convalescent COVID-19. PBMCs, B-cell-depleted T cells, or T cells were the source of the cDNA or gDNA that made up the material.

Under the authors' procedure: Reference gene primer amplification yielded estimated nucleated cell counts. TCRdb keeps only in-frame clones here, not all; method: immunoSEQ multiplex PCR. V and J calls and clone size come straight from that table; D and trimming were deduced from the DNA. This table holds 200,000 or so clones, 87% found once. This clone was counted a single time. The CDR3 has 13 residues. The ends were cut back, 5 bases at V and 5 bases at J, with 10 bases in the middle. Germline values: CDR1 SGHTA, CDR2 FQGNSA. Clinical histories supplied by participants themselves formed the basis of cohort assignment.

This chain uses TRBV7-2 with TRBJ2-1; tentative D call: TRBD2 (5 bases). Sample: PBMCs or T cells enriched from blood (not recorded which). The sequence came from a man aged 25-45 years in a cohort exposed to, infected with or recovered from COVID-19 (not recorded which). The DNA of the CDR3 is TGTGCCAGCAGCCGAGAGAGGGACAATGAGCAGTTCTTC. The encoded protein is CASSRERDNEQFF.